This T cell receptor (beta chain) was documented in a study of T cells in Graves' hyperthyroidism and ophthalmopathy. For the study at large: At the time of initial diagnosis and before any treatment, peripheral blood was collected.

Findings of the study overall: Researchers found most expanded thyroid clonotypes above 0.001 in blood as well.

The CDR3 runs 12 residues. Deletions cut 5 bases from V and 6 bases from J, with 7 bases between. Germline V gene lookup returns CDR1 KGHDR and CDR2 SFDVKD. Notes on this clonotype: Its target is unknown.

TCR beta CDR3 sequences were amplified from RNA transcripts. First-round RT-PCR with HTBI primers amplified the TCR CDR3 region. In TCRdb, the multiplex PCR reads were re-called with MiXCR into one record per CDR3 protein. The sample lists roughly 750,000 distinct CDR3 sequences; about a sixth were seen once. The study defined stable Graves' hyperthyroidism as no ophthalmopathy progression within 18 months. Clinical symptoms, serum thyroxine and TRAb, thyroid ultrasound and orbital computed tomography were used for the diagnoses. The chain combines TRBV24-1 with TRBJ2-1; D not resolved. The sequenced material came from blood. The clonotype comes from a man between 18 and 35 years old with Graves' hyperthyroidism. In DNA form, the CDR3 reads TGTGCCACCAGTGGTGGAAGCAATGAGCAGTTCTTC. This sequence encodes CATSGGSNEQFF.